The present T cell receptor beta chain was sequenced within a study of cytomegalovirus exposure and HLA in healthy donors. This clone appeared a single time. The primer mix had 60 Vbeta and 13 Jbeta primers. The repertoire was sequenced with immunoSEQ multiplex PCR; TCRdb's copy has only in-frame clones and lacks some. Seen here are about 130,000 clones, approximately 80% observed once, and the top ten hold 7% to 9.5%. With 3 bases removed from V and 4 bases from J, the gap between germline ends came to 14 bases. The CDR3 is 15 amino acids. From germline, CDR1 is SGHTA and CDR2 FQGNSA. The clonotype comes from a man in his thirties or forties in good health and CMV-seropositive. The chain has TRBV7-2 and TRBJ2-3; maybe TRBD1 (5 bases). The sequenced material came from PBMCs. CDR3 sequence (DNA): TGTGCCAGCAGCTTTAGGCCAGGGTCCGCAGATACGCAGTATTTT. This translates into CASSFRPGSADTQYF. The full variable domain, completed using reference TRBV7-2 and TRBJ2-3, is GAGVSQSPSNKVTEKGKDVELRCDPISGHTALYWYRQSLGQGLEFLIYFQGNSAPDKSGLPSDRFSAERTGGSVSTLTIQRTQQEDSAVYLCASSFRPGSADTQYFGPGTRLTVL.